The clone carrying this T cell receptor beta chain has a count of ten or more. This specimen belongs to a study of kidney transplant recipient with SARS-CoV-2 infection. TCRdb independently ran MiXCR on the reads; one entry per CDR3 protein. This sample has 200,000 to 300,000 distinct CDR3 sequences, with under 30% found just once. CDR1 and CDR2 from the germline V gene are MNHEY and SVGAGI. The CDR3 loop spans 15 amino acids. Losses at the gene ends were 1 base for V and 4 bases for J; bases not matched to a gene: 7. This sequence was found in a male patient between 25 and 40 years old who had COVID-19 and was a kidney transplant recipient. The graft donor may be the source of some T cells. The V gene is TRBV6-5, the J gene TRBJ2-7; TRBD2 matches 7 bases. Sample: a blood sample, taken at baseline and on day 111 from a kidney transplant recipient. The chain's CDR3 is CASSYLRGSFYEQYF. CDR3 DNA sequence: TGTGCCAGCAGTTACTTGCGCGGGAGTTTTTACGAGCAGTACTTC.